The present entry profiles one T cell receptor beta chain with its context. It has no known antigen specificity. Per-base quality was not reported, and no clone a single base away is much larger than it. This sample is drawn from a study of response to subunit inactivated influenza vaccine (dated by TCRdb to the late 2010s). At the level of the whole study: To follow how T cells responded to a trivalent subunit inactivated influenza vaccine, the researchers relied on deep quantitative profiling of the T cell receptor repertoire. Summary of the overall study and its limitations: The authors proposed that each seasonal influenza vaccination may bring in only a limited number of new T cells.

V and J lose 6 bases and 4 bases, and a span of 20 bases separates them. CDR1 and CDR2 are read off the germline V gene as SQVTM and ANQGSEA. The CDR3 runs 15 residues from the cysteine to the phenylalanine. Left in the record is the CDR3 DNA by itself, 45 bases read in frame from the first base. Read against the paper, the sample's time point label means: more than 35 days after influenza vaccine administration. Library method: RT-PCR. The instrument was an Illumina HiSeq 2500. TCRdb trimmed the raw reads at Q25, called clones with MiXCR and kept productive beta chains. Rows with a matching CDR3 protein are joined into one entry that keeps the most common DNA and genes. This sample lists more than 400,000 distinct CDR3 sequences; 9.5% to 12% were detected once. Approximately 12% of the sample is taken by the ten largest.

This sequence was found in a man aged 50-60 years who received an inactivated influenza vaccine. Donor details come from another sample of the same person, matched by shared clones. The chain uses TRBV29-1 and TRBJ2-3; TRBD2 might be the D gene, on 6 matching bases. The sequences come from PBMCs from blood, collected more than 35 days after vaccination. The bases read TGCAGCGTCCTGGGCCGACTAGAGGTGCCAGATACGCAGTATTTT. This is translated as CSVLGRLEVPDTQYF.